This T cell receptor beta chain was captured by sequencing in a study of T cells in Graves' hyperthyroidism and ophthalmopathy. The V gene's germline CDR1 is SNHLY and CDR2 FYNNEI. V shed 9 bases, J shed 8 bases, and the junction held 14 bases outside the gene matches. The CDR3 runs 15 residues. This clonotype occurred many times. Diagnostic decisions used clinical symptoms, serum thyroxine and TRAb, thyroid ultrasound and orbital computed tomography. Template material for amplifying TCR beta CDR3 regions consisted of RNA transcripts. Carried out on the TCR CDR3, a first-round RT-PCR used the HTBI primer set. Via MiXCR, TCRdb re-called the multiplex PCR reads, giving one row per CDR3 protein. The sample has around 380,000 distinct CDR3 sequences, 13% seen once.

The specimen was blood. The chain has TRBV2 and TRBJ2-1; 9 bases agree with TRBD2. This receptor was identified in a young man with Graves' hyperthyroidism that later progressed to Graves' ophthalmopathy. CDR3 in DNA: TGTGCCAGTACGAGAGACGGGACTAGCTCCGATGAGCAGTTCTTC. Translating it yields CASTRDGTSSDEQFF.